The clone carrying this T cell receptor beta chain has a count of ten or more. This sample was taken from a study of neurological immune-mediated disorders. This CDR3 comprises 15 residues. V trimming: 1 base; J trimming: 5 bases; junction bases outside the gene matches: 4. Germline CDR1 reads MGHRA; CDR2 reads YSYEKL. One entry per CDR3 protein, called by TCRdb with MiXCR from the 5' RACE reads. The sample carries roughly 27,000 distinct CDR3 sequences, roughly 20% recorded once. V usage is TRBV4-1 and J usage is TRBJ2-5; TRBD1 matches 10 bases. Sequencing input: PBMCs. The sequence came from an older woman in good health. CDR3 loop: CASSQVVGQGETQYF. The DNA for the CDR3 is TGCGCCAGCAGCCAAGTCGTGGGACAGGGGGAGACCCAGTACTTC.